Each of the 22 T cell receptor beta chains below was sequenced from the same sample in a study of T cells in Graves' hyperthyroidism and ophthalmopathy. It was RNA transcripts that yielded the amplified TCR beta CDR3 regions. A first-round RT-PCR of the TCR CDR3 used the HTBI primer set. Each CDR3 protein is one row after TCRdb ran MiXCR on the multiplex PCR reads. The sample holds about 370,000 distinct CDR3 sequences; 12% to 15% are singletons and the top ten take about 20%. Sequenced sample: blood. The origin of the receptors is a woman aged 60-75 years with Graves' ophthalmopathy.

At least ten counts were recorded for this clonotype. V is TRBV13 and J is TRBJ2-7; D is undetermined. The V gene lost 5 bases and the J gene lost 3 bases, with 11 bases spanning the gap. This CDR3 spans 13 amino acids. Germline-derived CDR1 and CDR2 are PRHDT and FYEKMQ (reference sequence). CDR3 DNA: TGTGCCAGCAGCCCCTCGGACCTCTACGAGCAGTACTTC. This encodes CASSPSDLYEQYF.

V and J are TRBV20-1 and TRBJ2-1; TRBD2 agrees at 12 bases. Trimming cost V 3 bases and J 7 bases; bases outside gene matches: 13. Germline CDR1 is DFQATT and CDR2 is SNEGSKA (reference sequence). The CDR3 is 17 residues long. The CDR3 protein is CSASLAGGPRLINEQFF. The CDR3 DNA follows: TGCAGTGCTAGTCTAGCGGGAGGGCCTCGTCTAATTAATGAGCAGTTCTTC.

The J gene is TRBJ2-6, the V gene TRBV10-2, with D perhaps TRBD1 or TRBD2 (6 bases each). This CDR3 spans 20 amino acids. V shed 3 bases and J shed 0 bases, with 21 bases lying between them. Germline lookup yields CDR1 WSHSY and CDR2 SAAADI. The CDR3 region has the DNA TGCGCCAGCAGTGAAGCCGGGCCGGGGGCTCTAAGCTCTGGGGCCAACGTCCTGACTTTC. Translated, it gives CASSEAGPGALSSGANVLTF.

This clonotype was seen at least ten times. The genes are TRBV3-1 and TRBJ2-3; a possible D gene is TRBD2 (6 bases). CDR1 and CDR2 from the germline V gene are LGHDT and YNNKEL (reference sequence). The CDR3 is 14 residues long. The V and J ends lost 4 bases and 1 base respectively, with 9 bases between them. The CDR3 region is CASSPSVGTDTQYF. The CDR3 bases are TGTGCCAGCAGCCCTAGCGTGGGCACAGATACGCAGTATTTT.

This clonotype has a handful of counts. The chain combines TRBV7-2 with TRBJ1-2; possibly TRBD1 for D (6 bases). V was cut by 3 bases and J by 4 bases, with 12 bases left in between. The V gene's germline CDR1 is SGHTA and CDR2 FQGNSA. CDR3 size: 14 residues. The CDR3 region is CASSFPGAVYGYTF. CDR3 bases: TGTGCCAGCAGCTTTCCAGGGGCAGTCTATGGCTACACCTTC. Drawing the rest from reference TRBV7-2 and TRBJ1-2, the complete variable domain is GAGVSQSPSNKVTEKGKDVELRCDPISGHTALYWYRQSLGQGLEFLIYFQGNSAPDKSGLPSDRFSAERTGGSVSTLTIQRTQQEDSAVYLCASSFPGAVYGYTFGSGTRLTVV.

V usage is TRBV6-5 and J usage is TRBJ2-4; 11 nucleotides match TRBD2. The CDR3 is made up of 18 amino acids. The junction had 6 bases not matched to a gene; V was cut back by 2 bases and J by 0 bases. The germline gives CDR1 MNHEY, CDR2 SVGAGI. The CDR3 loop reads CASSYTTSGELAKNIQYF. As DNA, the CDR3 is TGTGCCAGCAGTTACACGACTAGCGGGGAACTAGCCAAAAACATTCAGTACTTC.

Points on this clonotype: This may be a read error, as it is one base from a much larger clone. This likely comes from a read error, as the CDR3 has no conserved phenylalanine or tryptophan at its end. The chain uses TRBV12-3 or TRBV12-4 and TRBJ1-1; a possible D gene is TRBD1 (5 bases). The CDR3 covers 15 residues. The V gene lost 4 bases and the J gene lost 4 bases, with 16 bases spanning the gap. CDR3: CASSSNLGGFTEAFL. The CDR3 DNA follows: TGTGCCAGCAGTTCCAATCTCGGGGGGTTCACTGAAGCTTTCCTT.

At least ten counts were recorded for this clonotype. CDR3 nucleotides: TGTGCCTGGAGCGGGAGGGCGGACAATGAGCAGTTCTTC. Its protein product is CAWSGRADNEQFF. The J gene is TRBJ2-1, the V gene TRBV30; 8 nucleotides line up with TRBD2. The J segment lost 5 bases and the V segment lost 3 bases, leaving 3 bases of the junction unmatched. CDR3 length equals 13 residues. Germline-derived CDR1 and CDR2 are GTSNPN and SVGIG (reference sequence).

The rearrangement uses TRBV24-1 and TRBJ2-1, with a weak D call TRBD2 (5 bases). Germline V gene sequence: CDR1 KGHDR, CDR2 SFDVKD. The CDR3 consists of 15 residues. V was shortened by 4 bases and J by 4 bases, with 13 bases between the two germline ends. CDR3 sequence (DNA): TGTGCCACCAGTGACCGACGGACTGGGTACAATGAGCAGTTCTTC. This codes for CATSDRRTGYNEQFF.

This clonotype was recorded a few times. The chain combines TRBV7-9 with TRBJ1-4; a possible D gene is TRBD1 (5 bases). The CDR3 loop spans 16 amino acids. Trimming removed 5 bases from V and 0 bases from J, with 13 bases in between. Germline V gene data show CDR1 as SEHNR and CDR2 as FQNEAQ (reference sequence). CDR3 DNA sequence: TGTGCCAGCAGCCCGGACGGGGGGACAACTAATGAAAAACTGTTTTTT. It specifies CASSPDGGTTNEKLFF. The whole variable domain, remainder taken from reference TRBV7-9 and TRBJ1-4, is DTGVSQNPRHKITKRGQNVTFRCDPISEHNRLYWYRQTLGQGPEFLTYFQNEAQLEKSRLLSDRFSAERPKGSFSTLEIQRTEQGDSAMYLCASSPDGGTTNEKLFFGSGTQLSVL.

This clonotype was detected ten times or more. V usage is TRBV5-1 and J usage is TRBJ2-1; D remains unclear. Per germline, CDR1 SGHRS and CDR2 YFSETQ. The CDR3 covers 13 residues. Trimming took off 5 bases at V and 4 bases at J, with 10 bases between the two ends. The CDR3 DNA is TGCGCCAGCAGAACGGAGTATTACAATGAGCAGTTCTTC. This encodes CASRTEYYNEQFF. The full variable domain, in which reference TRBV5-1 and TRBJ2-1 provide the parts outside the CDR3, is KAGVTQTPRYLIKTRGQQVTLSCSPISGHRSVSWYQQTPGQGLQFLFEYFSETQRNKGNFPGRFSGRQFSNSRSEMNVSTLELGDSALYLCASRTEYYNEQFFGPGTRLTVL.

The chain couples TRBV19 to TRBJ1-5; D may be TRBD1 (6 bases). V shed 7 bases and J shed 3 bases, with 13 bases lying between them. CDR1 and CDR2 from the germline V gene are LNHDA and SQIVND (reference sequence). CDR3 size: 14 residues. The CDR3 is CASTLTGNNQPQHF. CDR3 nucleotides: TGTGCCAGTACCCTAACAGGGAACAATCAGCCCCAGCATTTT. Full variable domain (outside the CDR3, taken from reference TRBV19 and TRBJ1-5): DGGITQSPKYLFRKEGQNVTLSCEQNLNHDAMYWYRQDPGQGLRLIYYSQIVNDFQKGDIAEGYSVSREKKESFPLTVTSAQKNPTAFYLCASTLTGNNQPQHFGDGTRLSIL.

This clonotype was counted many times. This chain links TRBV24-1 with TRBJ1-2; 7 nucleotides agree with TRBD1. CDR1 and CDR2 from the germline V gene are KGHDR and SFDVKD. This CDR3 contains 14 residues. The V segment lost 1 base and the J segment 3 bases; nucleotides outside the gene matches: 1. CDR3 sequence reads: CATSDFRGDYGYTF. The CDR3, as DNA: TGTGCCACCAGTGATTTCAGGGGGGACTATGGCTACACCTTC.

This clonotype was seen only a few times. The rearrangement uses TRBV7-6 and TRBJ2-1, with D possibly being TRBD2 (6 bases). Per germline, CDR1 SGHVS and CDR2 FNYEAQ. The V end was cut by 6 bases, the J end by 6 bases, with 15 bases between. This CDR3 spans 14 amino acids. The chain's CDR3 is CASRKDGTGNEQFF. Written as DNA, the CDR3 is TGTGCCAGCAGGAAGGATGGGACTGGCAATGAGCAGTTCTTC.

This clonotype was seen a handful of times. This sequence joins TRBV30 and TRBJ2-1, with 8 bases lining up with TRBD1. V lost 0 bases, J lost 9 bases, and 4 bases stayed unmatched. Germline values: CDR1 GTSNPN, CDR2 SVGIG (reference sequence). The length of the CDR3 is 13 residues. DNA for the CDR3: TGTGCCTGGAGTGTCTCAGGGGGCTTTGAGCAGTTCTTC. This sequence encodes CAWSVSGGFEQFF.

This clonotype was seen at least ten times. The genes are TRBV6-1 and TRBJ1-5, with no clear D. Trimming pared 1 base from V and 5 bases from J, leaving 12 bases between. This CDR3 comprises 15 residues. Germline V gives CDR1 MNHNS, CDR2 SASEGT. CDR3 sequence (DNA): TGTGCCAGCAGTGAAGTGGCTTGGGGTGATCAGCCCCAGCATTTT. Translating gives CASSEVAWGDQPQHF.

The CDR3 region is CASSPGGAQPQHF. The CDR3 DNA sequence: TGTGCCAGCAGCCCCGGGGGGGCTCAGCCCCAGCATTTT. The V call is TRBV27, the J call TRBJ1-5; D possibly corresponds to TRBD1 (6 bases). Germline CDR1 reads MNHEY; CDR2 reads SMNVEV (reference sequence). The CDR3 has 13 amino acids. Trimming removed 6 bases at V and 6 bases at J, with 12 bases between.

This clonotype was seen repeatedly, ten times or more. This chain uses TRBV28 with TRBJ1-1, with D uncertain. Germline V gene data show CDR1 as MDHEN and CDR2 as SYDVKM. V lost 1 base and J 8 bases, leaving 8 bases between the germline ends. This CDR3 spans 12 amino acids. This CDR3 reads CASSLSKVEAFF. The DNA for the CDR3 is TGTGCCAGCAGTTTATCTAAGGTAGAAGCTTTCTTT. The whole variable domain, remainder taken from reference TRBV28 and TRBJ1-1, is DVKVTQSSRYLVKRTGEKVFLECVQDMDHENMFWYRQDPGLGLRLIYFSYDVKMKEKGDIPEGYSVSREKKERFSLILESASTNQTSMYLCASSLSKVEAFFGQGTRLTVV.

This clonotype appeared many times. The chain employs TRBV27 and TRBJ2-6; TRBD1 agrees at 7 bases. V dropped 3 bases and J dropped 5; count of bases not matched to a gene: 4. The CDR3 has 15 residues. Germline V gene data show CDR1 as MNHEY and CDR2 as SMNVEV (reference sequence). The CDR3 sequence: CASSFRGRRANVLTF. CDR3 nucleotides: TGTGCCAGCAGTTTTAGGGGGCGTAGGGCCAACGTCCTGACTTTC.

The CDR3 region is CASSELAGGVLGANVLTF. As DNA, the CDR3 is TGTGCCAGCAGTGAACTAGCGGGAGGGGTATTGGGGGCCAACGTCCTGACTTTC. The gene calls are TRBV2 and TRBJ2-6, with 12 bases lining up with TRBD2. Germline CDR1 SNHLY, CDR2 FYNNEI. V was pared by 2 bases and J by 4 bases, with 6 bases of the junction left unmatched. CDR3 length: 18 amino acids.

Many counts were recorded for this clonotype. V is TRBV3-1 and J is TRBJ1-1; D unclear. Germline assignment: CDR1 LGHDT and CDR2 YNNKEL (reference sequence). The length of the CDR3 is 13 residues. Trimming pared 1 base from V and 6 bases from J, leaving 9 bases between. The CDR3 protein is CASSQGAVAEAFF. CDR3 sequence (DNA): TGTGCCAGCAGCCAAGGGGCCGTGGCTGAAGCTTTCTTT.

The table lists this clonotype with many counts. The gene calls are TRBV4-1 and TRBJ1-5; 8 bases map to TRBD1. The CDR3 loop spans 15 amino acids. Germline CDR1 reads MGHRA; CDR2 reads YSYEKL. Trimming took 4 bases from V and 2 from J; bases not matched to a gene: 4. CDR3 in amino acids: CASSLLTGGNQPQHF. Here the CDR3 DNA reads TGCGCCAGCAGCCTACTGACAGGGGGCAATCAGCCCCAGCATTTT.